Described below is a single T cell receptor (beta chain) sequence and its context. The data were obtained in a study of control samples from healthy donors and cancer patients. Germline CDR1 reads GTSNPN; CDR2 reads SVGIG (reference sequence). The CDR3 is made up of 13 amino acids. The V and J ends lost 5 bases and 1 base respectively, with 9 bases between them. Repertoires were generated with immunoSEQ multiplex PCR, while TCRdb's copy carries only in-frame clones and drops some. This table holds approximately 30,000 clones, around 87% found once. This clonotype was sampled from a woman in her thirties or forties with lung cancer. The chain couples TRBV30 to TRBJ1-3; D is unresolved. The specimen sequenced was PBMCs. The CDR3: CAWGKRSGNTIYF. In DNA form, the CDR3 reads TGTGCCTGGGGGAAACGGTCTGGAAACACCATATATTTT.